The clone carrying this T cell receptor beta chain was seen ten or more times. The sample belongs to a study of identical twins. Each CDR3 protein is one row after TCRdb ran MiXCR on the 5' RACE reads. The data show some 500,000 distinct CDR3 sequences, just under 10% seen once. V lost 1 base and J lost 5, with 10 bases in between. The CDR3 runs 14 residues. Germline CDR1 and CDR2: SGHRS and YFSETQ. These same data were also listed under a study on yellow fever vaccine responses in identical twins.

This rearrangement joins TRBV5-1 to TRBJ2-1, with D tentatively TRBD2 (6 bases). Source material: PBMCs. The sequence was collected from a woman under 30 in good health. CDR3 nucleotide sequence: TGCGCCAGCAGCTTGTGGAGGGCGGACAATGAGCAGTTCTTC. This sequence encodes CASSLWRADNEQFF.